Below, one T cell receptor (beta chain) is given with its context. Its matching antigen is unknown. The germline V gene encodes CDR1 DFQATT and CDR2 SNEGSKA (reference sequence). This CDR3 region has 14 residues. Trimming left V 6 bases short and J 1 base short, with 14 bases between. The second PCR ran roughly 6 to 11 cycles with a sample-barcoded 5' primer and J-beta primers. Each cDNA molecule carried a tag from a template-switch adaptor that contained 12 random nucleotides. TCRdb analysed the 5' RACE reads with MiXCR anew, one entry per CDR3 protein. The data contain some 640,000 distinct CDR3 sequences, approximately 49% of them singletons. This entry is derived from a study of blood T cells in healthy people across ages. Study outcomes and limitations: TCR beta diversity was tightly associated with the proportion of naive T cells. Naive CD4+ cells and diversity were both higher in long-lived donors than in aged donors. Older age coincided with a roughly linear decline in TCR beta diversity per million T cells.

Sample: blood. The origin of this receptor is a woman aged 55 to 70 in good health. The chain joins TRBV20-1 to TRBJ2-3; D remains ambiguous. The CDR3 loop is CSATATRGTDTQYF. CDR3 coding DNA: TGCAGTGCCACAGCTACACGAGGCACAGATACGCAGTATTTT.